One T cell receptor beta chain is described in this entry. Its antigen is not known. Template amounts of 250 to 350 ng DNA, tens of thousands of T cell genomes, were employed in unsorted PBMC replicate PCRs. Clones were sequenced by immunoSEQ multiplex PCR, and TCRdb holds only the in-frame ones, with some missing. The repertoire holds approximately 440,000 clones, around 77% seen once, with around 12% in the top ten. This sample was taken from a study of shared clonotypes between healthy human individuals. Whole-study findings and limits: Tissue TCR repertoires likely differ from these blood-only repertoires.

Trimming cost V 5 bases and J 0 bases; bases outside gene matches: 7. The V gene's germline CDR1 is MDHEN and CDR2 SYDVKM. The CDR3 contains 15 residues. Unsorted samples relied on about 86 million PBMCs, which served as the source of genomic DNA. This rearrangement joins TRBV28 to TRBJ2-7, with 7 positions matching TRBD1. Material for sequencing was PBMCs. This TCR was sampled from a woman aged 40 to 50 in good health. Some clones in this sample may be carry-over from other donors' samples. CDR3 coding DNA: TGTGCCAGCAGTCCTCCGGGACAGAGCTCCTACGAGCAGTACTTC. Encoded protein: CASSPPGQSSYEQYF.